What follows describes a single TCR beta chain. As yet, its antigen is unknown. This sample was included in a study of pediatric ulcerative colitis. The blood sample was taken during the colonoscopy visit. Samples were sequenced at Survey level, maximum 500,000 reads. Clones were sequenced by immunoSEQ multiplex PCR, and TCRdb holds only the in-frame ones, with some missing. The sample has 30,000 to 40,000 clones, more than 75% seen once. Whole-study findings and limits: Blood-rectal clonal overlap within each person was significantly higher in ulcerative colitis patients than controls. Rectal repertoires separated controls, mild-moderate and acute severe colitis.

The sequenced sample consisted of blood. This TCR was recovered from a boy younger than 18 with severe ulcerative colitis.

CDR3 sequence (DNA): TGTGCCACCAGCAGAGATCCGAAGACAGGGCAGTATTTT. Translated, it gives CATSRDPKTGQYF. The genes are TRBV15 and TRBJ2-3; perhaps TRBD1 as D (6 bases). Trimming took off 0 bases at V and 11 bases at J, with 12 bases between the two ends. The CDR3 covers 13 residues. Per the germline V gene, CDR1 is LNHNV and CDR2 is YYDKDF (reference sequence).